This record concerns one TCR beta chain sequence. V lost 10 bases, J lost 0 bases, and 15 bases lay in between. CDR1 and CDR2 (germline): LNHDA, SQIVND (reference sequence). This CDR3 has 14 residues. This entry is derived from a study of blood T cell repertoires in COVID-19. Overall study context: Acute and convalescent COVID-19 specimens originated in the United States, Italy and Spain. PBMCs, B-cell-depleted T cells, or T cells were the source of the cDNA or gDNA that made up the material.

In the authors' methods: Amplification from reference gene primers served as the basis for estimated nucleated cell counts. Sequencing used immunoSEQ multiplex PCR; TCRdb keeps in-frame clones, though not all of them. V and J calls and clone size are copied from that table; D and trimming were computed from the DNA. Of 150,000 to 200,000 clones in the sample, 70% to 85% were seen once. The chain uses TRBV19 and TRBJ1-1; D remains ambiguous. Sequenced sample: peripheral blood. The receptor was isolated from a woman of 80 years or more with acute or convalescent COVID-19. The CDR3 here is CATRSGELNTEAFF. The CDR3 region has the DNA TGTGCCACCAGGAGCGGGGAATTGAACACTGAAGCTTTCTTT.